This T cell receptor beta chain emerged from a study of CD8+CD57+ T cells in acquired aplastic anemia. Turning to the study itself: Sorted CD4+ and CD8+ cell DNA averaged around 3 ug. Healthy donor CD4+ samples were sequenced to a depth that averaged around 11 million reads.

Investigators profiled TCR beta VDJ and CDR3 from genomic DNA template. One entry per CDR3 protein, called by TCRdb with MiXCR from the reads. The data contain around 190,000 distinct CDR3 sequences, 54% of them singletons. In the case of this clonotype: What it binds is not known.

Study observations and caveats: Controls did not differ significantly from patients in CD8+ Simpson's diversity.

The TCR originated in a human donor in good health, serving as a control. The sample consisted of sorted CD4+, CD8+, or CD8+CD57+ T cells (not recorded which) from PBMCs.

The CDR3 DNA reads as TGTGCCAGCAGCGTAGACCCGGAGTCCTACGAGCAGTACTTC. Its protein product is CASSVDPESYEQYF. This chain links TRBV9 with TRBJ2-7; D unresolved. This CDR3 contains 14 residues. The V and J ends lost 0 bases and 1 base respectively, with 8 bases between them. Germline V lookup: CDR1 SGDLS, CDR2 YYNGEE.